Presented here are 29 T cell receptor beta chains from one specimen sequenced in a study of identical twins. MiXCR was run by TCRdb on the 5' RACE reads, yielding one entry per CDR3 protein. The sample has just under 650,000 distinct CDR3 sequences; about 7.6% are singletons. These data also featured in a second study, about yellow fever vaccine responses in identical twins.

The sequenced sample was PBMCs. Receptors originate from a woman in her late teens or twenties in good health.

This sequence joins TRBV12-3 or TRBV12-4 and TRBJ2-7; 7 positions agree with TRBD2. This CDR3 spans 14 amino acids. V dropped 6 bases and J dropped 3; count of bases not matched to a gene: 8. CDR3 protein: CASRGGREIYEQYF. The CDR3 bases are TGTGCCAGCAGGGGAGGGCGGGAAATCTACGAGCAGTACTTC.

This chain connects TRBV5-1 to TRBJ1-1; 8 bases agree with TRBD1. The CDR3 runs 17 residues. V was pared by 1 base and J by 4 bases, with 12 bases of the junction left unmatched. Germline CDR1 SGHRS, CDR2 YFSETQ. The CDR3 here is CASSLRQGAIPVTEAFF. The CDR3 nucleotides are TGCGCCAGCAGCTTGCGGCAGGGGGCGATTCCGGTCACTGAAGCTTTCTTT.

A few counts support this clonotype. The chain joins TRBV10-3 to TRBJ2-6, with no clear D. Germline V CDR1 and CDR2: ENHRY, SYGVKD. This CDR3 is 17 amino acids long. V was cut by 8 bases and J by 4 bases, with 21 bases left in between. CDR3 coding DNA: TGTGCCATCTTGCCCGAAGGAAACTTGGGGGGGGCCAACGTCCTGACTTTC. Amino acid sequence: CAILPEGNLGGANVLTF.

This clonotype was seen repeatedly, ten times or more. The J gene is TRBJ2-5, the V gene TRBV5-6, with D possibly TRBD2 on 6 matching bases. This CDR3 is 17 amino acids long. Germline CDR1 and CDR2: SGHDT and YYEEEE. Trimming left V 2 bases short and J 5 bases short, with 22 bases between. CDR3 loop: CASSLWADGGEGETQYF. CDR3 nucleotides: TGTGCCAGCAGCTTATGGGCCGACGGGGGAGAAGGGGAGACCCAGTACTTC.

This clonotype showed up many times. The gene calls are TRBV3-1 and TRBJ1-2; perhaps TRBD1 as D (5 bases). The V gene lost 3 bases and the J gene lost 6 bases, with 14 bases spanning the gap. This CDR3 is 14 amino acids long. Looked up from germline, CDR1 is LGHDT and CDR2 is YNNKEL (reference sequence). CDR3 bases: TGTGCCAGCAGCCATGAAATCGGGGGACATGGCTACACCTTC. Its protein is CASSHEIGGHGYTF.

This clonotype was seen a few times. V is TRBV20-1 and J is TRBJ1-1; maybe TRBD1 (6 bases). This CDR3 contains 12 residues. V was clipped by 2 bases and J by 3 bases, with 7 bases between them. Germline-derived CDR1 and CDR2 are DFQATT and SNEGSKA (reference sequence). CDR3 DNA sequence: TGCAGTGCTAGAACAGGGCACACTGAAGCTTTCTTT. Amino acid sequence: CSARTGHTEAFF.

Many counts were recorded for this clonotype. The chain recombines TRBV2 with TRBJ2-1; no definite D call. Germline-derived CDR1 and CDR2 are SNHLY and FYNNEI. The CDR3 sequence is 14 residues long. Trimming stripped 2 bases from V and 4 bases from J, with 9 bases between. The CDR3 loop reads CASSEWTEYNEQFF. The CDR3 DNA reads as TGTGCCAGCAGTGAATGGACCGAGTACAATGAGCAGTTCTTC.

This clonotype showed up just a few times. V is TRBV20-1 and J is TRBJ2-2, with 7 bases aligning to TRBD2. There are 15 residues in the CDR3. Germline loops: CDR1 DFQATT, CDR2 SNEGSKA (reference sequence). The trim removed 5 bases at V and 1 base at J, leaving 7 bases unmatched. CDR3 DNA: TGCAGTGCTTCCGGGACTACGCAGAACACCGGGGAGCTGTTTTTT. This codes for CSASGTTQNTGELFF.

This clonotype was picked up a small number of times. V gene TRBV9 combines with J gene TRBJ2-3; tentative D call: TRBD2 (5 bases). V was clipped by 4 bases and J by 8 bases, with 11 bases between them. There are 12 residues in the CDR3. Germline V gene data show CDR1 as SGDLS and CDR2 as YYNGEE. The CDR3 region is CASSPGDSTQYF. In DNA form, the CDR3 reads TGTGCCAGCAGCCCCGGGGATTCTACGCAGTATTTT.

This clonotype was found a few times. J is TRBJ1-5 and V is TRBV4-1, with D maybe TRBD1 (5 bases). Germline V gene lookup returns CDR1 MGHRA and CDR2 YSYEKL. The germline V and J ends were trimmed by 0 bases and 2 bases, with 11 bases remaining between them. The CDR3 is 16 residues long. The CDR3 DNA sequence: TGCGCCAGCAGCCAAGATAGGGCGGGGGGCAATCAGCCCCAGCATTTT. Its translation is CASSQDRAGGNQPQHF.

This clonotype was seen more than once but under ten times. The chain is built from TRBV12-3 or TRBV12-4 and TRBJ1-5, with D tentatively TRBD1 (6 bases). The V end lost 6 bases, the J end lost 7 bases, and 16 bases lay between the germline ends. CDR3 length equals 14 residues. CDR3 protein: CASSPNRDGQPQHF. Here the CDR3 DNA reads TGTGCCAGCAGCCCCAACAGGGATGGCCAGCCCCAGCATTTT.

This clonotype was observed many times. V is TRBV12-3 or TRBV12-4 and J is TRBJ1-4; 7 bases map to TRBD1. The junction had 7 bases not matched to a gene; V was cut back by 5 bases and J by 7 bases. The CDR3 loop spans 14 amino acids. CDR3 nucleotide sequence: TGTGCCAGCAGTCAACGACAGGGACGTGAAAAACTGTTTTTT. Amino acid sequence: CASSQRQGREKLFF.

The CDR3 DNA sequence: TGTGCCAGCAGCTCGGGGGGGGGAATACTAGCGGATCACCTTTACGAGCAGTACTTC. Translating it yields CASSSGGGILADHLYEQYF. V and J are TRBV5-4 and TRBJ2-7; 8 nucleotides line up with TRBD2. V lost 3 bases to trimming and J lost 4 bases; unmatched junction nucleotides: 21. There are 19 residues in the CDR3. Germline V gives CDR1 SGHNT, CDR2 YYREEE (reference sequence).

The chain recombines TRBV12-3 or TRBV12-4 with TRBJ2-7; D is perhaps TRBD1 (8 bases). The CDR3 is 13 residues long. V lost 1 base and J 7 bases, leaving 11 bases between the germline ends. The CDR3 DNA reads TGTGCCAGCAGTTTAGACAGGGGGGGTGAGCAGTACGTC. It codes for CASSLDRGGEQYV.

The chain has TRBV9 and TRBJ2-5, with 11 bases aligning to TRBD2. Germline values: CDR1 SGDLS, CDR2 YYNGEE. V shed 4 bases, J shed 4 bases, and the junction held 6 bases outside the gene matches. The CDR3 consists of 15 residues. CDR3 region: CASSPGTSGLETQYF. DNA for the CDR3: TGTGCCAGCAGCCCCGGGACTAGCGGATTAGAGACCCAGTACTTC.

The chain combines TRBV28 with TRBJ1-5, with D maybe TRBD1 (5 bases). The V end lost 5 bases, the J end lost 1 base, and 12 bases lay between the germline ends. This CDR3 has 15 residues. Per the germline V gene, CDR1 is MDHEN and CDR2 is SYDVKM. Written as DNA, the CDR3 is TGTGCCAGCAGTGTCCCTGGGGGAAGCAATCAGCCCCAGCATTTT. Its protein product is CASSVPGGSNQPQHF.

CDR3 loop: CASSSGGQPSYEQYF. The DNA for the CDR3 is TGTGCCAGCAGCTCCGGGGGACAGCCCTCCTACGAGCAGTACTTC. The chain uses TRBV7-2 and TRBJ2-7; D might be TRBD1 (7 bases). Germline V gene sequence: CDR1 SGHTA, CDR2 FQGNSA. CDR3 length equals 15 residues. V was clipped by 4 bases and J by 0 bases, with 13 bases between them.

This clonotype was found many times. The chain carries TRBV19 and TRBJ1-1; maybe TRBD1 (6 bases). The CDR3 loop spans 18 amino acids. V was trimmed by 0 bases and J by 1 base, leaving 18 bases between them. CDR1 and CDR2 from the germline V gene are LNHDA and SQIVND (reference sequence). The CDR3 reads CASSIDKGGRAPNTEAFF. The CDR3 bases are TGTGCCAGTAGTATAGATAAGGGGGGCCGGGCACCGAACACTGAAGCTTTCTTT.

This clonotype appeared many times. This chain uses TRBV12-3 or TRBV12-4 with TRBJ2-1, with TRBD2 identical over 8 bases. With V trimmed by 5 bases and J by 7 bases, 10 bases remained unmatched. The CDR3 covers 15 residues. CDR3 DNA sequence: TGTGCCAGCAGTCCCTACGGGGGGGCCGTGAATGAGCAGTTCTTC. Protein sequence: CASSPYGGAVNEQFF.

This clonotype appeared many times. The chain has TRBV7-8 and TRBJ2-1; 9 positions match TRBD2. Unmatched junction bases numbered 7, after V lost 5 bases and J lost 8 bases. The CDR3 consists of 14 residues. The V gene's germline CDR1 is SGHVS and CDR2 FQNEAQ. The CDR3 here is CASSPGTSRDEQFF. CDR3 DNA: TGTGCCAGCAGCCCGGGGACTAGCCGGGATGAGCAGTTCTTC.

At least ten counts were recorded for this clonotype. The V gene is TRBV2, the J gene TRBJ1-5; D possibly corresponds to TRBD1 (5 bases). The V end lost 4 bases, the J end lost 3 bases, and 10 bases lay between the germline ends. Per germline, CDR1 SNHLY and CDR2 FYNNEI. This CDR3 has 14 amino acids. CDR3 DNA: TGTGCCAGCAGTGGAACCGGGGCCAATCAGCCCCAGCATTTT. Protein sequence: CASSGTGANQPQHF.

The V call is TRBV28, the J call TRBJ2-3, with D hard to call. V was clipped by 6 bases and J by 0 bases, with 10 bases between them. Germline V gene data show CDR1 as MDHEN and CDR2 as SYDVKM. The CDR3 consists of 14 residues. The DNA of the CDR3 is TGTGCCAGCAGGGGCACCATCAGCACAGATACGCAGTATTTT. This encodes CASRGTISTDTQYF.

The sample holds a few counts of this clonotype. A read error may produce the germline difference seen at one junction end. V is TRBV10-3 and J is TRBJ2-1; 14 nucleotides match TRBD2. The CDR3 is 19 residues long. The germline gives CDR1 ENHRY, CDR2 SYGVKD. The CDR3 region is CAISESRPTSGRAYDEQFF. The CDR3 bases are TGTGCCATCAGTGAGTCGAGGCCGACTAGCGGGAGGGCCTACGATGAGCAGTTCTTC.

This clonotype was seen more than once but under ten times. The chain recombines TRBV20-1 with TRBJ1-1; D not certain. The V and J ends lost 0 bases and 2 bases respectively, with 16 bases between them. Germline V gene sequence: CDR1 DFQATT, CDR2 SNEGSKA (reference sequence). This CDR3 is built from 16 residues. CDR3 sequence: CSARDSMLAGNTEAFF. The CDR3, as DNA: TGCAGTGCTAGAGACAGTATGTTGGCGGGTAACACTGAAGCTTTCTTT.

J is TRBJ2-2 and V is TRBV7-9; D is possibly TRBD2 (6 bases). V lost 6 bases and J lost 6, with 17 bases in between. The CDR3 is made up of 15 amino acids. Germline values: CDR1 SEHNR, CDR2 FQNEAQ (reference sequence). The CDR3 nucleotides are TGTGCCAGCAGGTTATCTACCGGCGGGGCCGGGGAGCTGTTTTTT. It codes for CASRLSTGGAGELFF.

Concerning this clonotype: One end of the junction is discordant with germline, which a read error may explain. The genes are TRBV20-1 and TRBJ2-2; D is unclear. The CDR3 is 17 residues long. From germline, CDR1 is DFQATT and CDR2 SNEGSKA (reference sequence). This CDR3 is CCARVLGLGSSTGELFF. The CDR3 nucleotides are TGCTGTGCTAGAGTTTTAGGGTTAGGTTCGAGCACCGGGGAGCTGTTTTTT.

The chain is built from TRBV5-1 and TRBJ2-7; TRBD2 matches at 13 bases. The CDR3 loop spans 20 amino acids. Germline V gene lookup returns CDR1 SGHRS and CDR2 YFSETQ. Trimming cost V 4 bases and J 2 bases; bases outside gene matches: 18. CDR3 sequence (DNA): TGCGCCAGCAGCCCAAACTACCGTATCGGACTAGCGGGAGCTCCCTACGAGCAGTACTTC. Encoded protein: CASSPNYRIGLAGAPYEQYF.

This clonotype was observed many times. The genes are TRBV27 and TRBJ2-7; D is unresolved. Germline CDR1 MNHEY, CDR2 SMNVEV (reference sequence). The CDR3 is 16 residues long. The V end lost 5 bases, the J end lost 0 bases, and 17 bases lay between the germline ends. This CDR3 reads CASSPRPAIRSYEQYF. The CDR3 DNA reads as TGTGCCAGCAGTCCCCGCCCGGCAATTCGCTCCTACGAGCAGTACTTC.

This clonotype was picked up a small number of times. The chain couples TRBV20-1 to TRBJ1-3; D is perhaps TRBD1 (5 bases). V lost 3 bases and J 3 bases, leaving 12 bases between the germline ends. The CDR3 consists of 14 residues. CDR1 and CDR2 (germline): DFQATT, SNEGSKA (reference sequence). CDR3 sequence reads: CSASRGQGGNTIYF. The CDR3 coding sequence is TGCAGTGCTAGTAGGGGTCAGGGTGGAAACACCATATATTTT.